The next 10 T cell receptor beta chains were all read from a single sample in a study of T cell changes during pregnancy in multiple sclerosis (dated by TCRdb to between 2018 and 2020). Library construction relied on the immunoSEQ multiplex PCR assay. What TCRdb holds here is the immuneACCESS table cut down to in-frame rearrangements. Part of the clones is not present; checked against another copy, under half of the missing clones reflect an unresolved V gene, and the others are unexplained. A total of some 85,000 clones appear in this sample, approximately 94% of them only once. About 0.78% of the sample lies in the top ten. The input for sequencing was peripheral blood, taken in the third trimester of pregnancy. Receptors originate from a female donor with multiple sclerosis, enrolled in a pregnancy study.

The chain recombines TRBV14 with TRBJ2-7; perhaps TRBD1 as D (5 bases). V lost 4 bases and J lost 2, with 15 bases in between. From germline, CDR1 is SGHDN and CDR2 FVKESK. The CDR3 has 15 residues. DNA for the CDR3: TGTGCCAGCAGCCTTCACTCGACAGCTCCCTACGAGCAGTACTTC. It encodes CASSLHSTAPYEQYF.

This chain links TRBV30 with TRBJ2-5; D remains unclear. This CDR3 is built from 14 residues. Germline CDR1 and CDR2: GTSNPN and SVGIG (reference sequence). Trimming left V 7 bases short and J 1 base short, with 16 bases between. CDR3 residues: CAYSRVTLQETQYF. The CDR3 bases are TGTGCCTACTCCCGGGTGACCCTCCAAGAGACCCAGTACTTC.

Only one count was recorded for this clone. The CDR3 region has the DNA TGTGCCATCAGTGAGTCGAGCCCAGGCGCCGCCAAAAACATTCAGTACTTC. Translating it yields CAISESSPGAAKNIQYF. V gene TRBV10-3 combines with J gene TRBJ2-4, with no clear D. Germline CDR1 is ENHRY and CDR2 is SYGVKD. Deletions cut 0 bases from V and 1 base from J, with 13 bases between. This CDR3 spans 17 amino acids.

This chain uses TRBV7-2 with TRBJ2-7; 10 bases agree with TRBD1. The CDR3 runs to 14 residues. The germline gives CDR1 SGHTA, CDR2 FQGNSA. Losses at the gene ends were 4 bases for V and 6 bases for J; bases not matched to a gene: 6. CDR3 nucleotides: TGTGCCAGCAGCTACGACAGGGGGCGCCTCGAGCAGTACTTC. Its translation: CASSYDRGRLEQYF.

The genes are TRBV19 and TRBJ2-1; 10 nucleotides align to TRBD2. Per the germline V gene, CDR1 is LNHDA and CDR2 is SQIVND (reference sequence). Unmatched junction bases numbered 6, after V lost 6 bases and J lost 1 base. CDR3 length: 16 amino acids. CDR3 loop: CASSSSGRGSYNEQFF. CDR3 coding DNA: TGTGCCAGTAGCTCAAGCGGGAGGGGATCCTACAATGAGCAGTTCTTC.

This clone came up once. The chain carries TRBV7-2 and TRBJ2-7; 7 bases are shared with TRBD1. The germline V gene has CDR1 SGHTA and CDR2 FQGNSA. V shed 5 bases and J 5 bases; nucleotides not matched to a gene: 3. The CDR3 contains 12 residues. The CDR3 DNA is TGTGCCAGCAGCGTAACAGGGGACGAGCAGTACTTC. Its translation: CASSVTGDEQYF.

The chain has TRBV28 and TRBJ1-1; maybe TRBD1 (5 bases). This CDR3 contains 16 residues. Germline V lookup: CDR1 MDHEN, CDR2 SYDVKM. V lost 5 bases, J lost 6 bases, and 22 bases lay in between. The CDR3 loop is CASSPSSGQGGSEAFF. As DNA, the CDR3 is TGTGCCAGCAGTCCCTCCTCTGGGCAGGGCGGATCTGAAGCTTTCTTT.

The genes are TRBV27 and TRBJ2-7; D not certain. Trimming stripped 5 bases from V and 5 bases from J, with 13 bases between. The CDR3 runs 13 residues. Per the germline V gene, CDR1 is MNHEY and CDR2 is SMNVEV (reference sequence). CDR3 amino acids: CASSPYSVDEQYF. Here the CDR3 DNA reads TGTGCCAGCAGTCCGTACTCGGTTGACGAGCAGTACTTC.

The DNA of the CDR3 is TGTGCCAGCTCCTGGGAGGGAACGGAGAATGAGCAGTTCTTC. Translating it yields CASSWEGTENEQFF. The chain couples TRBV7-9 to TRBJ2-1, with 7 bases aligning to TRBD2. In germline, CDR1 is SEHNR, CDR2 FQNEAQ (reference sequence). The CDR3 covers 14 residues. With V trimmed by 8 bases and J by 7 bases, 11 bases remained unmatched.

The rearrangement uses TRBV23-1 and TRBJ2-7; 9 bases map to TRBD2. TRBV23-1 is noted as an ORF with a role that remains uncertain. V was pared by 0 bases and J by 4 bases, with 7 bases of the junction left unmatched. The CDR3 has 16 residues. The CDR3 loop is CASSQSRLAGIYEQYF. DNA for the CDR3: TGCGCCAGCAGTCAATCACGGCTAGCGGGGATATACGAGCAGTACTTC.